The clone carrying this TCR beta chain has a single count. Its antigen is unidentified. These data belong to a study of shared clonotypes between healthy human individuals. The wider study: The plates for each donor numbered three CD4 naive, three CD4 memory, two CD8 naive and one CD8 memory.

Assay: immunoSEQ multiplex PCR; the TCRdb copy retains only in-frame clones and omits some. Of approximately 500,000 clones in the sample, approximately 95% were seen once. CDR3 length equals 14 residues. The V gene's germline CDR1 is SGHRS and CDR2 YFSETQ. V shed 2 bases and J 7 bases; nucleotides not matched to a gene: 8. Overall study results and limits: Relative to memory subsets, naive subsets generally showed larger estimated richness. Clonotypes that were shared across a handful of donors made up around 4.6% of naive CD4 clonotypes.

The rearrangement links TRBV5-1 to TRBJ2-7; 8 positions agree with TRBD2. The TCR originated in a woman aged 30 to 39 in good health. The sequenced sample was naive CD4+ T cells sorted from blood. Indicated subset: CD45RA+ positively selected. For the CDR3, the DNA is TGCGCCAGCAGCTTTGGGACTAGGCTAGGGGAGCAGTACTTC. Translated: CASSFGTRLGEQYF.